This T cell receptor (beta chain) was sequenced for a study of blood T cell repertoires in COVID-19. Study-wide background: In each case, the material was cDNA or gDNA derived from T cells, B-cell-depleted T cells, or PBMCs.

Germline V gives CDR1 SNHLY, CDR2 FYNNEI. This CDR3 has 17 amino acids. Trimming pared 7 bases from V and 3 bases from J, leaving 21 bases between. Source study methods: Reference gene primer amplification in the assay estimated nucleated cell counts. Assay: immunoSEQ multiplex PCR; the TCRdb copy retains only in-frame clones and omits some. V, J and clone size derive from that table, while D and trimming were established from the DNA sequence. The sample includes 100,000 to 150,000 clones, over 75% of them seen just once. The chain is built from TRBV2 and TRBJ2-2; possibly TRBD2 for D (5 bases). The sequence came from a man between 60 and 75 years old with acute or convalescent COVID-19. Sequenced input: peripheral blood. The CDR3 reads CASTDRNTGIDTGELFF. CDR3 DNA: TGTGCCAGCACAGACCGAAACACCGGGATTGACACCGGGGAGCTGTTTTTT.